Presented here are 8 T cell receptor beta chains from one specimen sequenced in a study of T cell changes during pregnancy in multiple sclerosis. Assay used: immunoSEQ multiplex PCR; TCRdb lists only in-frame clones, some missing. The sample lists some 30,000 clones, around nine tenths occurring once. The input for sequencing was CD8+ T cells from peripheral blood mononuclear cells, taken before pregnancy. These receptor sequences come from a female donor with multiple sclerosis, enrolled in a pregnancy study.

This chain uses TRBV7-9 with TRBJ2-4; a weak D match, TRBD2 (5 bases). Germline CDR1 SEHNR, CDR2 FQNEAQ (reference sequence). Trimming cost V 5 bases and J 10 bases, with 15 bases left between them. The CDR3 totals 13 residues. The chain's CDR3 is CASSPDSSDIQYF. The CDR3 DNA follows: TGTGCCAGCAGCCCGGACTCTTCCGATATTCAGTACTTC.

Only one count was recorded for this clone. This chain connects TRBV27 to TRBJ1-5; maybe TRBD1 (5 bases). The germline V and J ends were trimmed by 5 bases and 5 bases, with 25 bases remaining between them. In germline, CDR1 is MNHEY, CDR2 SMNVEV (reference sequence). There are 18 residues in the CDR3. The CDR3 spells CASSPYPTDRLMDQPQHF. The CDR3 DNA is TGTGCCAGCAGTCCTTACCCGACAGACCGACTTATGGATCAGCCCCAGCATTTT.

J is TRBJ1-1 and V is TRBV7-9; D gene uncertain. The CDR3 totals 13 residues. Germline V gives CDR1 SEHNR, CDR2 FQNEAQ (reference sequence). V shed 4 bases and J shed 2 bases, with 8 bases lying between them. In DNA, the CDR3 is TGTGCCAGCAGCTACAGTATCAACACTGAAGCTTTCTTT. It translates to CASSYSINTEAFF.

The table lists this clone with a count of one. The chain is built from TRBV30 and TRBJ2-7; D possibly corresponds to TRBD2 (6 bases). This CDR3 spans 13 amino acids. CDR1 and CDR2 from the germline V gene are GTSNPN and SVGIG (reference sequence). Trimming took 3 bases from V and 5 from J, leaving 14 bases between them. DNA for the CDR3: TGTGCCTGGAGCCAACTCCCGGGGGACGAGCAGTACTTC. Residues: CAWSQLPGDEQYF.

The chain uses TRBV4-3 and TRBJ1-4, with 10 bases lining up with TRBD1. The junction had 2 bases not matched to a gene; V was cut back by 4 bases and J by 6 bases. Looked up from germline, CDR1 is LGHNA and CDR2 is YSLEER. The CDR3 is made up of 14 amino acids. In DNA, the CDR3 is TGCGCCAGCAGCCCGACAGGGGGCTATGAAAAACTGTTTTTT. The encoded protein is CASSPTGGYEKLFF.

DNA for the CDR3: TGTGCCACCAGCAGAGCAGGGGCAAGCGGGGAGCTGTTTTTT. This gives the protein CATSRAGASGELFF. The gene calls are TRBV15 and TRBJ2-2; possibly TRBD1 for D (6 bases). CDR3 size: 14 residues. V was pared by 1 base and J by 7 bases, with 10 bases between. The germline gives CDR1 LNHNV, CDR2 YYDKDF (reference sequence). The complete variable domain, with remaining parts taken from reference TRBV15 and TRBJ2-2, reads DAMVIQNPRYQVTQFGKPVTLSCSQTLNHNVMYWYQQKSSQAPKLLFHYYDKDFNNEADTPDNFQSRRPNTSFCFLDIRSPGLGDTAMYLCATSRAGASGELFFGEGSRLTVL.

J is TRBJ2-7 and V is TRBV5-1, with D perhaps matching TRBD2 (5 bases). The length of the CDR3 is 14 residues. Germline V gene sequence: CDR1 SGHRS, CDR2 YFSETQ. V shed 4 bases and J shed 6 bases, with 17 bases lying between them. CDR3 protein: CASSEDAPLGEQYF. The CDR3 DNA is TGCGCCAGCAGCGAAGACGCCCCACTAGGCGAGCAGTACTTC.

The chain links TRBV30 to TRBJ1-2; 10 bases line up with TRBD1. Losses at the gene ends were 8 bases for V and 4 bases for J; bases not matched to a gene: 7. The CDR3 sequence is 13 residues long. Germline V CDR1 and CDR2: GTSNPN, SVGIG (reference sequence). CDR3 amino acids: CAAGQGTGYGYTF. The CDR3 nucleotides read TGTGCCGCGGGACAGGGGACGGGCTATGGCTACACCTTC.